The clone carrying this T cell receptor (beta chain) was picked up one time. The antigen is not known. This sample stems from a study of cytomegalovirus exposure and HLA in healthy donors. The primer mix had 60 Vbeta and 13 Jbeta primers. In the original analysis: Counted up in a later analysis, unique TCR beta chains came to approximately 77 million, with around 11 million shared. Libraries were prepared by immunoSEQ multiplex PCR; TCRdb keeps only in-frame clonotypes and omits some of them. From that table come the V and J calls and clone size; the DNA was used to work out D and trimming. Among some 160,000 clones listed, roughly 70% were seen once. Findings and caveats of the study: Cytomegalovirus association was assigned to around 150 TCR beta chains. TCR beta V- and J-gene trimming, according to a later analysis, was linked to a missense DCLRE1C variant.

Germline V CDR1 and CDR2: SGHVS, FNYEAQ. This CDR3 comprises 16 residues. The ends lost 1 base at V and 4 bases at J; junction bases unmatched: 4. Sequenced sample: PBMCs. J is TRBJ2-1 and V is TRBV7-6; 10 bases align to TRBD2. The TCR was taken from a woman younger than 35 in good health and CMV-seropositive. CDR3 nucleotides: TGTGCCAGCAGCTTAGTCGGTAGCGGGGGGTACAATGAGCAGTTCTTC. Its protein product is CASSLVGSGGYNEQFF.